This TCR beta chain was found in a study of blood T cell repertoires in COVID-19. At the level of the study: Researchers got acute and convalescent COVID-19 samples from the United States, Italy and Spain. PBMCs, B-cell-depleted T cells, or T cells provided the cDNA or gDNA that made up the material.

Per the study methods: Reference gene primer amplification gave nucleated cell count estimates. Using immunoSEQ multiplex PCR, the repertoire was profiled, and TCRdb retains in-frame clones only, with some absent. D and trimming were read from the DNA, whereas the V and J calls and clone size are those reported in that table. This sample has under 250,000 clones, with about 88% found just once. This CDR3 is 14 amino acids long. Germline lookup yields CDR1 LNHDA and CDR2 SQIVND (reference sequence). V was trimmed by 5 bases and J by 2 bases, leaving 12 bases between them. The chain uses TRBV19 and TRBJ1-1; TRBD1 is a possible D gene (5 bases). What was sequenced was peripheral blood. The source of this sequence is a woman aged 70-85 years with active or convalescent COVID-19. CDR3 DNA: TGTGCCAGTAGTCCCCGTAGGGGAAACACTGAAGCTTTCTTT. Translating gives CASSPRRGNTEAFF.